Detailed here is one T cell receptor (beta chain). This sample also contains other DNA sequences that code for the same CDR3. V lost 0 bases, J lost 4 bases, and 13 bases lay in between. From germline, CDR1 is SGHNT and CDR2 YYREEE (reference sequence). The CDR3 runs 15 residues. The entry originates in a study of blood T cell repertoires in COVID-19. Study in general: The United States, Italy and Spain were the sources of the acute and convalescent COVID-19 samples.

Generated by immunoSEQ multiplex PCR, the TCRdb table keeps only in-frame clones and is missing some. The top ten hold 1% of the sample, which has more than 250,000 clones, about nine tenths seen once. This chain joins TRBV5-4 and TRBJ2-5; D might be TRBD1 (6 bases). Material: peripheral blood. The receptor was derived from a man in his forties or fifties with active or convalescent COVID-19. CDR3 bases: TGTGCCAGCAGCTTGGAACGTTCAGGGGTAGAGACCCAGTACTTC. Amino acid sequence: CASSLERSGVETQYF.